The 2 T cell receptor beta chains below come from one sample, sequenced in a study of cytomegalovirus exposure and HLA in healthy donors. Vbeta (60) and Jbeta (13) primers were used in the PCR. Assay used: immunoSEQ multiplex PCR; TCRdb lists only in-frame clones, some missing. The profile shows roughly 140,000 clones, 80% of them singletons. The source material was PBMCs. Every receptor here comes from a man aged 30 to 45 in good health and CMV-seronegative.

The chain is built from TRBV19 and TRBJ2-7; maybe TRBD1 (6 bases). The CDR3 sequence is 14 residues long. The V gene lost 9 bases and the J gene lost 3 bases, with 18 bases spanning the gap. Germline CDR1 and CDR2: LNHDA and SQIVND (reference sequence). DNA for the CDR3: TGTGCCAGCTCGAGACAGGACCTAAGCTACGAGCAGTACTTC. Translated, it gives CASSRQDLSYEQYF.

This clone was counted a few times. The chain is built from TRBV4-1 and TRBJ2-2, with D perhaps matching TRBD2 (6 bases). The CDR3 has 16 residues. V lost 8 bases and J 0 bases, leaving 16 bases between the germline ends. Looked up from germline, CDR1 is MGHRA and CDR2 is YSYEKL. CDR3: CASYMSPGANTGELFF. Written as DNA, the CDR3 is TGCGCCAGCTATATGTCGCCGGGGGCGAACACCGGGGAGCTGTTTTTT.